This record looks at one T cell receptor beta chain sequence and its context. Its antigen is not known. This may come from a read error, since a much larger clone is one base off. These data belong to a study of regulatory T cells in long-lasting Graves disease. Study overall: Less than 3 months of antithyroid drugs had been taken by newly diagnosed Graves' patients. Regarding the study as a whole: Persistent cases favored TRBV28, TRBJ1-2 and TRBJ2-5. Compared with new cases, persistent Graves' patients showed reduced TCR diversity. Persistent patients shared more public clonotypes (under 3,000) than newly diagnosed patients (around 910).

The sample's time point: newly diagnosed GD, antithyroid drugs for less than 3 months. RNA from PBMCs was the source of the TCR library. Trimming took 7 bases from V and 3 from J; bases not matched to a gene: 7. Germline V gene lookup returns CDR1 SNHLY and CDR2 FYNNEI. The CDR3 sequence is 14 residues long. Assembly of TCR beta libraries relied on iRepertoire HTBI primers together with Arm-PCR of CDR3 regions. MiXCR, run by TCRdb on the multiplex PCR reads, gives a single entry per CDR3 protein. The sample includes 300,000 to 400,000 distinct CDR3 sequences, 16% of them seen just once. The data also belong to a second study, concerning T cells in Graves' hyperthyroidism and ophthalmopathy.

The chain joins TRBV2 to TRBJ2-7, with TRBD2 matching over 9 bases. The TCR comes from a middle-aged man with Graves disease. Here the sequenced sample was peripheral blood mononuclear cells (PBMCs), taken at new diagnosis, from a patient treated with antithyroid drugs. For the CDR3, the DNA is TGTGCCAGCACTAGGGCTAGCGGGGTCTACGAGCAGTACTTC. It is translated as CASTRASGVYEQYF. The whole variable domain, remainder taken from reference TRBV2 and TRBJ2-7, is EPEVTQTPSHQVTQMGQEVILRCVPISNHLYFYWYRQILGQKVEFLVSFYNNEISEKSEIFDDQFSVERPDGSNFTLKIRSTKLEDSAMYFCASTRASGVYEQYFGPGTRLTVT.